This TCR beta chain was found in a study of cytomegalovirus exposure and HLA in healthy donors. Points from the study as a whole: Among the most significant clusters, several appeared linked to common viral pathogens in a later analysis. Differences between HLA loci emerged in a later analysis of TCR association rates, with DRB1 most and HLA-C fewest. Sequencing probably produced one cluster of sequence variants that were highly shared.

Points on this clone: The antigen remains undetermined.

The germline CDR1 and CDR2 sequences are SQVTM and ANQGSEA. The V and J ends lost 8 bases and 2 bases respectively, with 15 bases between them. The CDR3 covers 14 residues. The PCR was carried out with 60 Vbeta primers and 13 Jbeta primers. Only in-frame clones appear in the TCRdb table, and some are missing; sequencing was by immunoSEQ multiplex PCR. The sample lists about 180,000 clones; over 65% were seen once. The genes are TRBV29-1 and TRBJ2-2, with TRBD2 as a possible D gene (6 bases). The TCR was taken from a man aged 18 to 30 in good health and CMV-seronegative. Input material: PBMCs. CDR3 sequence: CSHPGTSNTGELFF. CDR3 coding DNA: TGCAGCCACCCCGGGACTTCAAACACCGGGGAGCTGTTTTTT.